This TCR beta chain was identified in a study of cytotoxic CD8 clonotypes in ibrutinib-treated CLL. The protocol was immunoSEQ multiplex PCR, while the TCRdb copy is restricted to in-frame clones and leaves out a portion. The data contain 35,000 or so clones, 69% of them singletons. There are 15 residues in the CDR3. The ends lost 4 bases at V and 3 bases at J; junction bases unmatched: 1. Germline CDR1 and CDR2: SGHAT and FQNNGV. The chain recombines TRBV11-2 with TRBJ2-7; 15 nucleotides line up with TRBD2. The sequence was obtained from a human donor with chronic lymphocytic leukemia. The sample was PBMCs, taken before ibrutinib treatment. The DNA of the CDR3 is TGTGCCAGCAGCTGGGGACTAGCGGGAGGCTACGAGCAGTACTTC. Translating gives CASSWGLAGGYEQYF. The variable domain in full, completed from reference TRBV11-2 and TRBJ2-7, reads EAGVAQSPRYKIIEKRQSVAFWCNPISGHATLYWYQQILGQGPKLLIQFQNNGVVDDSQLPKDRFSAERLKGVDSTLKIQPAKLEDSAVYLCASSWGLAGGYEQYFGPGTRLTVT.